This section outlines one T cell receptor beta chain sequence together with its context. V lost 6 bases, J lost 6 bases, and 13 bases stayed unmatched. This CDR3 region has 17 residues. The germline V gene encodes CDR1 MNHEY and CDR2 SVGEGT. A Seattle source enrolled patients during active infection and followed them longitudinally. This sample is drawn from a study of blood T cell repertoires in COVID-19. TCRdb's copy holds only in-frame clones and misses some; the assay was immunoSEQ multiplex PCR. Of under 200,000 clones listed, 86% are singletons. The receptor was derived from a woman in her sixties or seventies with COVID-19, enrolled during active disease. The V gene is TRBV6-2 or TRBV6-3, the J gene TRBJ2-1; 11 nucleotides match TRBD2. Sequencing was done on a sample of peripheral blood. The CDR3 loop is CASSRPRLAGTGNEQFF. The DNA of the CDR3 is TGTGCCAGCAGCCGACCCAGACTAGCGGGGACGGGCAATGAGCAGTTCTTC.